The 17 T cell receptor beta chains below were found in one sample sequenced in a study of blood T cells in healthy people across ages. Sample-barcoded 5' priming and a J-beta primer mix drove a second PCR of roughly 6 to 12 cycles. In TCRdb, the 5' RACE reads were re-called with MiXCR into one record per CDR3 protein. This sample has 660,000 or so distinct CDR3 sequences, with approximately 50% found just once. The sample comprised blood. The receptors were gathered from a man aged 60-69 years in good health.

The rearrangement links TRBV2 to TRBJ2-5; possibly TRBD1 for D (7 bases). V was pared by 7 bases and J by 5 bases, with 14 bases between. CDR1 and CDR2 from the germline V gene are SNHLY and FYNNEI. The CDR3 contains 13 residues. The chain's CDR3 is CASTEQGRETQYF. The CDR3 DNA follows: TGTGCCAGCACCGAACAGGGGAGGGAGACCCAGTACTTC. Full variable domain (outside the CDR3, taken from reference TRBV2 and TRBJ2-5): EPEVTQTPSHQVTQMGQEVILRCVPISNHLYFYWYRQILGQKVEFLVSFYNNEISEKSEIFDDQFSVERPDGSNFTLKIRSTKLEDSAMYFCASTEQGRETQYFGPGTRLLVL.

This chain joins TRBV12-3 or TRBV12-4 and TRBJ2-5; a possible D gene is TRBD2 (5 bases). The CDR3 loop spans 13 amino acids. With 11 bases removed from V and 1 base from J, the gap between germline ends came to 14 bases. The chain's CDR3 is CAGLRRGQETQYF. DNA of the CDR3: TGTGCCGGCCTACGACGGGGCCAAGAGACCCAGTACTTC.

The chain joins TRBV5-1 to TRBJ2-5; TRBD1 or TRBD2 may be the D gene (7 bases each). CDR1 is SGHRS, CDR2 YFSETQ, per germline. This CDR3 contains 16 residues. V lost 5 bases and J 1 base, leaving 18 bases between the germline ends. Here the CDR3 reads CASSQEGRGGQETQYF. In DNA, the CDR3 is TGCGCCAGCAGTCAAGAGGGCAGGGGGGGCCAAGAGACCCAGTACTTC. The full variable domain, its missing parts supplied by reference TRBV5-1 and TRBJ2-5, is KAGVTQTPRYLIKTRGQQVTLSCSPISGHRSVSWYQQTPGQGLQFLFEYFSETQRNKGNFPGRFSGRQFSNSRSEMNVSTLELGDSALYLCASSQEGRGGQETQYFGPGTRLLVL.

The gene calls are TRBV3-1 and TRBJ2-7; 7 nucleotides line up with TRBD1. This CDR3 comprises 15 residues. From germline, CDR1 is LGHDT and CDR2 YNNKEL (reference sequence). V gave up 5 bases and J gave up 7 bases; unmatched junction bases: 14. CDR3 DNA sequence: TGTGCCAGCAGCTTCCACCCGGGACAGTCGTATGAGCAGTACTTC. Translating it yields CASSFHPGQSYEQYF.

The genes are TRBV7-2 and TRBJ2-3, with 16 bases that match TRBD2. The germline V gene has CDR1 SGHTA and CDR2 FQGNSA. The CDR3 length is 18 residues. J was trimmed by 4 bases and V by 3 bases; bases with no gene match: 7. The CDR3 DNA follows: TGTGCCAGCAGCTTCCCCGGGACTAGCGGGGGGGCGTCAGATACGCAGTATTTT. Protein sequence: CASSFPGTSGGASDTQYF.

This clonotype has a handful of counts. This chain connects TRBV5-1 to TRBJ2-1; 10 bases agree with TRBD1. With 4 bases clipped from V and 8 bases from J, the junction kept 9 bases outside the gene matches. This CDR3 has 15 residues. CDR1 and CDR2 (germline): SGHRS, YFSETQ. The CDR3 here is CASSITGTGVDEQFF. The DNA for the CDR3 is TGCGCCAGCAGCATCACCGGGACAGGGGTCGATGAGCAGTTCTTC.

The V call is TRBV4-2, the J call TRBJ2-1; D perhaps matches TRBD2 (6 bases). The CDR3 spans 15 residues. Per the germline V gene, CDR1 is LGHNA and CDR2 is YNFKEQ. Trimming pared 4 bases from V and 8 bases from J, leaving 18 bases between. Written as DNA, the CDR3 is TGTGCCAGCAGCCGCAACATGGCGGGGTCGTATGAGCAGTTCTTC. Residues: CASSRNMAGSYEQFF.

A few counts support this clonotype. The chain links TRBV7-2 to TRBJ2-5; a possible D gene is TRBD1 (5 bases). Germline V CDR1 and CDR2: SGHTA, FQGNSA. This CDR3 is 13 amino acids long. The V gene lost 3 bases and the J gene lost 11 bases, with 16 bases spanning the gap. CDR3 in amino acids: CASSLTPQGWQYF. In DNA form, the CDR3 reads TGTGCCAGCAGCTTGACCCCCCAGGGATGGCAGTACTTC.

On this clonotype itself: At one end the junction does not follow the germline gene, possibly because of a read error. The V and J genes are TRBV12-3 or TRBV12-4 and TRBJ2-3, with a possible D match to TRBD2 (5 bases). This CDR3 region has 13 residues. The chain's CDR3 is CASSLGSPGTQYF. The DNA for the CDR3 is TGTGCCAGCAGCTTAGGGAGCCCGGGTACGCAGTATTTT.

The CDR3, as DNA: TGCGCCAGCAGCCAAGATACCCCTTCGCGAGCGTCGACAGATACGCAGTATTTT. Translation: CASSQDTPSRASTDTQYF. This chain joins TRBV4-1 and TRBJ2-3, with D uncertain. This CDR3 has 18 residues. Germline V lookup: CDR1 MGHRA, CDR2 YSYEKL. Trimming stripped 0 bases from V and 3 bases from J, with 19 bases between.

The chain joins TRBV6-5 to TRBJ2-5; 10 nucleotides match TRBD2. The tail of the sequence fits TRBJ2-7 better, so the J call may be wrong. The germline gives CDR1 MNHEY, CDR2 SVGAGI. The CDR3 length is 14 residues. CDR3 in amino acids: CASKTSGTSYEQYF. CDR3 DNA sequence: TGTGCCAGCAAAACTAGCGGGACCTCCTACGAGCAGTACTTC.

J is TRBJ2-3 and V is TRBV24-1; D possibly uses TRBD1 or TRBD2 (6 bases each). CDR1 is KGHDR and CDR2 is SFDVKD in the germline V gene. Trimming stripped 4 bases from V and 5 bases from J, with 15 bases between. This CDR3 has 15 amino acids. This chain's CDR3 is CATSDGGPAGDTQYF. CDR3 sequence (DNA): TGTGCCACCAGTGACGGGGGCCCCGCGGGAGATACGCAGTATTTT.

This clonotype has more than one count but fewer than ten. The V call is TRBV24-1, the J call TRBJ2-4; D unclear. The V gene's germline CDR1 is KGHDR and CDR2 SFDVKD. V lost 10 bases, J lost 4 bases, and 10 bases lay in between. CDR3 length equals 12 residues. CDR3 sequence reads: CATQLSKNIQYF. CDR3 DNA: TGTGCCACACAGCTTTCAAAAAACATTCAGTACTTC.

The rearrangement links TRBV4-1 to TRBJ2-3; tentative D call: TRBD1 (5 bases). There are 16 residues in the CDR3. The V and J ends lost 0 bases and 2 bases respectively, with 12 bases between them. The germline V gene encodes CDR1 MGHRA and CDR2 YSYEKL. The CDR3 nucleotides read TGCGCCAGCAGCCAAGATGGGCACAGGCCCACAGATACGCAGTATTTT. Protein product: CASSQDGHRPTDTQYF.

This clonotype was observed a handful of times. The CDR3 region is CASSEWTSPYEQYF. CDR3 nucleotide sequence: TGTGCCAGCAGCGAGTGGACTAGTCCCTACGAGCAGTACTTC. V gene TRBV5-6 combines with J gene TRBJ2-7, with 7 bases matching TRBD2. The germline V gene encodes CDR1 SGHDT and CDR2 YYEEEE. The CDR3 covers 14 residues. V dropped 4 bases and J dropped 2; count of bases not matched to a gene: 6. The complete variable domain, with remaining parts taken from reference TRBV5-6 and TRBJ2-7, reads DAGVTQSPTHLIKTRGQQVTLRCSPKSGHDTVSWYQQALGQGPQFIFQYYEEEERQRGNFPDRFSGHQFPNYSSELNVNALLLGDSALYLCASSEWTSPYEQYFGPGTRLTVT.

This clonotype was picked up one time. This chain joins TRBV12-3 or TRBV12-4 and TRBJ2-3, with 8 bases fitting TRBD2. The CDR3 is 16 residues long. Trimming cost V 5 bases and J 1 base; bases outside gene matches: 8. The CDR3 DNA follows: TGTGCCAGCAGTCTTCTAGGAGCGGGGGGCACAGATACGCAGTATTTT. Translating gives CASSLLGAGGTDTQYF.

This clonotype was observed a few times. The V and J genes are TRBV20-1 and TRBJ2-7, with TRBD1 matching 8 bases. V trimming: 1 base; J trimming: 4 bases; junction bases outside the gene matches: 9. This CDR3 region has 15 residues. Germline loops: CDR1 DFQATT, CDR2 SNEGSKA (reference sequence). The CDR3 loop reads CSARAPVTGVYEQYF. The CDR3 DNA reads TGCAGTGCTAGAGCCCCCGTGACAGGGGTTTACGAGCAGTACTTC.